Presented here are 11 T cell receptor beta chains from one specimen sequenced in a study of T cells in Graves' hyperthyroidism and ophthalmopathy (dated by TCRdb to about 2019). Library creation used multiplex PCR. Instrument used: Illumina HiSeq 2000. TCR beta CDR3 regions were amplified from RNA transcripts. For the first round of RT-PCR on the TCR CDR3, the HTBI primer set was used together with the Qiagen OneStep RT-PCR kit. The public reads were reanalyzed by TCRdb: fastp trimming at Q25, MiXCR alignment, in-frame beta chains only. Here each entry gathers all rows of one CDR3 protein and keeps the most common genes and DNA. In all, the sample holds under 450,000 distinct CDR3 sequences, and about a sixth of those were seen once. The ten largest make up 34% of the sample. The sequenced sample consisted of blood. Every receptor here comes from a young woman with Graves' hyperthyroidism that later progressed to Graves' ophthalmopathy.

This clonotype was found many times. This chain uses TRBV20-1 with TRBJ1-6; the match to TRBD1 covers 7 bases. V was clipped by 6 bases and J by 8 bases; unmatched bases: 10. Germline assignment: CDR1 DFQATT and CDR2 SNEGSKA (reference sequence). The CDR3 covers 14 residues. CDR3 sequence: CSAAATGVDSPLHF. As DNA, the CDR3 is TGCAGTGCCGCCGCCACAGGGGTAGATTCACCCCTCCACTTT.

This clonotype turned up a few times. V is TRBV4-1 and J is TRBJ2-3, with 8 bases aligning to TRBD2. The CDR3 is made up of 16 amino acids. Germline values: CDR1 MGHRA, CDR2 YSYEKL. V trimming: 0 bases; J trimming: 4 bases; junction bases outside the gene matches: 6. The CDR3 sequence is CASSQDRGGRADTQYF. CDR3 bases: TGCGCCAGCAGCCAAGATCGGGGGGGCCGCGCAGATACGCAGTATTTT.

This clonotype has ten or more counts. The rearrangement joins TRBV5-6 to TRBJ2-5, with 11 bases matching TRBD1. The germline gives CDR1 SGHDT, CDR2 YYEEEE. The CDR3 totals 18 residues. The V gene end was trimmed by 3 bases and the J gene end by 0 bases; junction bases not matched to a gene: 10. DNA of the CDR3: TGTGCCAGCAGCTCCATAAACCGGGACAGGGGGTACCAAGAGACCCAGTACTTC. Translating gives CASSSINRDRGYQETQYF.

This clonotype was counted at least ten times. The rearrangement joins TRBV2 to TRBJ1-1, with D possibly TRBD1 on 6 matching bases. There are 14 residues in the CDR3. The germline V gene encodes CDR1 SNHLY and CDR2 FYNNEI. The V gene lost 7 bases and the J gene lost 3 bases, with 15 bases spanning the gap. The CDR3 nucleotides are TGTGCCAGCAAGGGGGATTATTCGGACACTGAAGCTTTCTTT. It yields the protein CASKGDYSDTEAFF.

This clonotype was recorded at least ten times. V usage is TRBV7-9 and J usage is TRBJ1-1; 11 nucleotides line up with TRBD1. The CDR3 consists of 18 residues. Germline V lookup: CDR1 SEHNR, CDR2 FQNEAQ (reference sequence). V trimming: 1 base; J trimming: 2 bases; junction bases outside the gene matches: 9. The CDR3 sequence: CASSLGVGTGGRNTEAFF. CDR3 DNA: TGTGCCAGCAGCTTAGGTGTCGGGACAGGGGGTCGCAACACTGAAGCTTTCTTT.

This clonotype was seen a few times. CDR3 region: CASSFGVSEKLFF. In nucleotides, the CDR3 is TGTGCCAGCAGTTTTGGGGTTTCTGAAAAACTGTTTTTT. The chain links TRBV6-1 to TRBJ1-4; D is undetermined. This CDR3 spans 13 amino acids. The V end lost 5 bases, the J end lost 7 bases, and 11 bases lay between the germline ends. Germline CDR1 and CDR2: MNHNS and SASEGT.

This chain links TRBV28 with TRBJ1-4, with 8 bases matching TRBD1. CDR1 and CDR2 from the germline V gene are MDHEN and SYDVKM. The CDR3 loop spans 13 amino acids. J gave up 14 bases and V 1 base, and 6 bases lay outside the gene matches. Here the CDR3 DNA reads TGTGCCAGCAGTTTATCCCCGGGGACAGGTCTGTTTTTT. It encodes CASSLSPGTGLFF.

There are a few counts of this clonotype. This chain uses TRBV2 with TRBJ2-2; possibly TRBD1 for D (5 bases). The CDR3 consists of 11 residues. Germline lookup yields CDR1 SNHLY and CDR2 FYNNEI. Trimming took 7 bases from V and 6 from J, leaving 6 bases between them. CDR3 sequence (DNA): TGTGCCAGCACCAGGGCCGGGGAGCTGTTTTTT. This translates into CASTRAGELFF. The full variable domain, with the rest looked up from reference TRBV2 and TRBJ2-2, is EPEVTQTPSHQVTQMGQEVILRCVPISNHLYFYWYRQILGQKVEFLVSFYNNEISEKSEIFDDQFSVERPDGSNFTLKIRSTKLEDSAMYFCASTRAGELFFGEGSRLTVL.

This clonotype was detected ten times or more. The rearrangement links TRBV10-3 to TRBJ1-1, with 8 bases identical to TRBD1. The CDR3 is made up of 14 amino acids. V lost 3 bases and J lost 4; bases outside the gene matches: 4. Looked up from germline, CDR1 is ENHRY and CDR2 is SYGVKD. The CDR3 coding sequence is TGTGCCATCAGTGACAGGGGGCTGGGCACTGAAGCTTTCTTT. This encodes CAISDRGLGTEAFF.

This clonotype was counted many times. V gene TRBV2 combines with J gene TRBJ1-1; D is unresolved. The CDR3 has 13 amino acids. CDR1 is SNHLY, CDR2 FYNNEI, per germline. V was cut by 4 bases and J by 1 base, with 7 bases left in between. The CDR3 sequence: CASSGGPNTEAFF. CDR3 DNA: TGTGCCAGCAGTGGAGGGCCGAACACTGAAGCTTTCTTT.

This clonotype was found a few times. The chain carries TRBV6-1 and TRBJ2-3; D not certain. The germline V gene encodes CDR1 MNHNS and CDR2 SASEGT. The V end was cut by 6 bases, the J end by 4 bases, with 17 bases between. The CDR3 extends over 15 amino acids. This CDR3 reads CASRVIALSPDTQYF. CDR3 bases: TGTGCCAGCAGAGTCATAGCATTATCCCCAGATACGCAGTATTTT.